This T cell receptor beta chain was captured by sequencing in a study of monozygotic twins with inflammatory bowel disease. For each CDR3 protein, TCRdb gives one entry from its re-call of the 5' RACE reads, without DNA. Its listing shows approximately 200,000 distinct CDR3 sequences. Concerning this clonotype itself: What it recognizes is unknown.

Regarding the study as a whole: Among the T cells, different subtypes could not be distinguished. Versus healthy twins, IBD patients showed fewer clonotypes shared with others, especially with disease activity.

The CDR3 runs 14 residues. Germline CDR1 is LGHDT and CDR2 is YNNKEL (reference sequence). This TCR derives from a human donor with ulcerative colitis or Crohn's disease, or a healthy co-twin of an affected twin (not recorded which). Material for sequencing was blood. The genes are TRBV3-1 and TRBJ1-2. The CDR3 region is CASSQEVGGIGYTF.